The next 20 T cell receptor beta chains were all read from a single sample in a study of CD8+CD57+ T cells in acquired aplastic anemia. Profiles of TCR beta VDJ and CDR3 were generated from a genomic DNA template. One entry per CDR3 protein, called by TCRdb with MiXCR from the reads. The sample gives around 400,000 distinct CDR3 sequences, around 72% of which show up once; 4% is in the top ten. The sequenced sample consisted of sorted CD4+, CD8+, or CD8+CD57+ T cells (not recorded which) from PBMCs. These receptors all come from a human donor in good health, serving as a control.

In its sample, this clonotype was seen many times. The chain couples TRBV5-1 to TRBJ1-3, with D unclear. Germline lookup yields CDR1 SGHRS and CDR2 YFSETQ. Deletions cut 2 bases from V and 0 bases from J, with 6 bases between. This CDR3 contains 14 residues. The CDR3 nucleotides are TGCGCCAGCAGCTTAGAGGGCTCTGGAAACACCATATATTTT. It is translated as CASSLEGSGNTIYF. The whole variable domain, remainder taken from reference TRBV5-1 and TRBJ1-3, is KAGVTQTPRYLIKTRGQQVTLSCSPISGHRSVSWYQQTPGQGLQFLFEYFSETQRNKGNFPGRFSGRQFSNSRSEMNVSTLELGDSALYLCASSLEGSGNTIYFGEGSWLTVV.

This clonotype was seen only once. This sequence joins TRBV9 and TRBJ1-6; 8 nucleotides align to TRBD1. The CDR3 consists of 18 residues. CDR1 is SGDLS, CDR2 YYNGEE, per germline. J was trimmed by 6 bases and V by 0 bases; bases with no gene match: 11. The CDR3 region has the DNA TGTGCCAGCAGCGTAGTCCCTGGGACAGGCCGGTTTAATTCACCCCTCCACTTT. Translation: CASSVVPGTGRFNSPLHF. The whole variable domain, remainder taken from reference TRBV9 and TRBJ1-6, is DSGVTQTPKHLITATGQRVTLRCSPRSGDLSVYWYQQSLDQGLQFLIQYYNGEERAKGNILERFSAQQFPDLHSELNLSSLELGDSALYFCASSVVPGTGRFNSPLHFGNGTRLTVT.

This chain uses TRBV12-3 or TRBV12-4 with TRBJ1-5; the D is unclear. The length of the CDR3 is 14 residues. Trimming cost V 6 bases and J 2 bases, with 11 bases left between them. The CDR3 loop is CASRPYGGNQPQHF. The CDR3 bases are TGTGCCAGCAGGCCATACGGGGGCAATCAGCCCCAGCATTTT.

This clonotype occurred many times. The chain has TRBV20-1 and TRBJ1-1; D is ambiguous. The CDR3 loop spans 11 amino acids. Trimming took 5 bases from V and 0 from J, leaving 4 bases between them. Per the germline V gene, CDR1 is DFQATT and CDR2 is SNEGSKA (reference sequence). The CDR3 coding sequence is TGCAGTGCTCAAATGAACACTGAAGCTTTCTTT. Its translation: CSAQMNTEAFF.

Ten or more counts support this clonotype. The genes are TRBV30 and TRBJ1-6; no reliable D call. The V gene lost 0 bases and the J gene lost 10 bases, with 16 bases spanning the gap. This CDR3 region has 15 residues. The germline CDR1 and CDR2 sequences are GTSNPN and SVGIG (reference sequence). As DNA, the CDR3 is TGTGCCTGGAGTGTACTAGTCGGAGGAGGGTCACCCCTCCACTTT. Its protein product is CAWSVLVGGGSPLHF.

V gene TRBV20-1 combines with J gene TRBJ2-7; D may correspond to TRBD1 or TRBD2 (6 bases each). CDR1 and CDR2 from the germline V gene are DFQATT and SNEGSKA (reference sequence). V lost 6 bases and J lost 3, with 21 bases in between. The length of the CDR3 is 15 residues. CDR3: CSATGAAKVSYEQYF. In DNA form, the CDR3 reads TGCAGTGCGACGGGGGCAGCGAAAGTGAGCTACGAGCAGTACTTC.

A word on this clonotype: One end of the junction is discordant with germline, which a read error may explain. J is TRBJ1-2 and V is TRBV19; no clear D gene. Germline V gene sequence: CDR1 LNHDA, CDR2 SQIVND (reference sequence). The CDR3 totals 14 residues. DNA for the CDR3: TGTGCCAGTCGTATCCTTTCATCAAACTATGGCTACACCTTC. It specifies CASRILSSNYGYTF.

Written as DNA, the CDR3 is TGTGCCAGCAGCGCGGAAAGGGGCAGTGAAGCTTTCTTT. Its translation is CASSAERGSEAFF. The chain has TRBV7-3 and TRBJ1-1; a possible D gene is TRBD1 (5 bases). Germline-derived CDR1 and CDR2 are SGHTA and FQGTGA. V was trimmed by 5 bases and J by 7 bases, leaving 14 bases between them. The CDR3 consists of 13 residues.

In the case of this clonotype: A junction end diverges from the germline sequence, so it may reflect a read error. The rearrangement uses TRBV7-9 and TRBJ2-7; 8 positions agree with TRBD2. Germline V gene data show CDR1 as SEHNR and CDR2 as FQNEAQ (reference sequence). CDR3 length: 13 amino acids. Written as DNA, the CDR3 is TGTGCCAGCAGCTCTGCCGGGGGGGGCGAGGAGTACTTC. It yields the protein CASSSAGGGEEYF. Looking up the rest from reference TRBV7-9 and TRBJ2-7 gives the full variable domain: DTGVSQNPRHKITKRGQNVTFRCDPISEHNRLYWYRQTLGQGPEFLTYFQNEAQLEKSRLLSDRFSAERPKGSFSTLEIQRTEQGDSAMYLCASSSAGGGEEYFGPGTRLTVT.

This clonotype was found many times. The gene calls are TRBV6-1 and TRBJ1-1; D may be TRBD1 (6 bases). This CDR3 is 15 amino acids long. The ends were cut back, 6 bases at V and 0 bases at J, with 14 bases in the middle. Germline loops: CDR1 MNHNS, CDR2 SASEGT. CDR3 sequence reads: CASREYRDMNTEAFF. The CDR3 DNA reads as TGTGCCAGCAGAGAGTACAGGGACATGAACACTGAAGCTTTCTTT.

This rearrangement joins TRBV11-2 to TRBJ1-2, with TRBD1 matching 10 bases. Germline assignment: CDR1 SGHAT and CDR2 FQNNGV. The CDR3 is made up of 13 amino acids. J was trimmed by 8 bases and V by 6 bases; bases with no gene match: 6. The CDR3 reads CASRTGGGQGYTF. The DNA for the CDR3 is TGTGCCAGCAGGACAGGGGGCGGCCAGGGCTACACCTTC.

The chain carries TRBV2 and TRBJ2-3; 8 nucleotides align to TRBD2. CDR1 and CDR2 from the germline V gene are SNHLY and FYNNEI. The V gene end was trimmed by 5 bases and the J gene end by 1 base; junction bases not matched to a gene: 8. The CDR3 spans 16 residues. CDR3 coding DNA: TGTGCCAGCAGTTTTTCGGGGGGGCGCGGCACAGATACGCAGTATTTT. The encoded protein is CASSFSGGRGTDTQYF.

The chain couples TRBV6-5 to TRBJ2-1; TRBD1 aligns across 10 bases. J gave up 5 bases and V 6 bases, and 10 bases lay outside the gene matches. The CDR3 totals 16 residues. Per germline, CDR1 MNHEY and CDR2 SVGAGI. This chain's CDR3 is CASSTTGTGVNNEQFF. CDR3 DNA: TGTGCCAGCAGCACCACCGGGACAGGGGTTAACAATGAGCAGTTCTTC.

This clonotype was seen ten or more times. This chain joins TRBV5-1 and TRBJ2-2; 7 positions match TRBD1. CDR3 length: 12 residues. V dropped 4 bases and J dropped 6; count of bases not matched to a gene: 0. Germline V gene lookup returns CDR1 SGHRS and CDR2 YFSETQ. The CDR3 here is CASSGQAGELFF. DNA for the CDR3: TGCGCCAGCAGCGGACAGGCCGGGGAGCTGTTTTTT. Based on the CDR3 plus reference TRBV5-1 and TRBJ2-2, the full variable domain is KAGVTQTPRYLIKTRGQQVTLSCSPISGHRSVSWYQQTPGQGLQFLFEYFSETQRNKGNFPGRFSGRQFSNSRSEMNVSTLELGDSALYLCASSGQAGELFFGEGSRLTVL.

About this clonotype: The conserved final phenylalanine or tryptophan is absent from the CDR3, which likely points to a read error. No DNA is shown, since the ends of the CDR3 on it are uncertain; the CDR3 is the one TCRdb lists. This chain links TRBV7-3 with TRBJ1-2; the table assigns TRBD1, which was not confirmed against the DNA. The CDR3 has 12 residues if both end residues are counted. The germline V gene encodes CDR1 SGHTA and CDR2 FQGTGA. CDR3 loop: CASSSEWVRRGT.

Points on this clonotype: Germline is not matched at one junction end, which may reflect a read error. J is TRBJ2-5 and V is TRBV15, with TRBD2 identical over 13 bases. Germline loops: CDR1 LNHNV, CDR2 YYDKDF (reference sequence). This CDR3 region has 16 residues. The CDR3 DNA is TGTGCCACCAGCAGAGAACTAGCGGGGGGGGGGGAGACGCAGTACTTT. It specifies CATSRELAGGGETQYF. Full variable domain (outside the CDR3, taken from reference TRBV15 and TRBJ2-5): DAMVIQNPRYQVTQFGKPVTLSCSQTLNHNVMYWYQQKSSQAPKLLFHYYDKDFNNEADTPDNFQSRRPNTSFCFLDIRSPGLGDTAMYLCATSRELAGGGETQYFGPGTRLLVL.

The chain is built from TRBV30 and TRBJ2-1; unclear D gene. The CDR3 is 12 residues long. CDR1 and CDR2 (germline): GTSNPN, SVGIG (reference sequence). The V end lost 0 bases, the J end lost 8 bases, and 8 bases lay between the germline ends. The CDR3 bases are TGTGCCTGGAGTGTGACTTACTATGAGCAGTTCTTC. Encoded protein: CAWSVTYYEQFF.

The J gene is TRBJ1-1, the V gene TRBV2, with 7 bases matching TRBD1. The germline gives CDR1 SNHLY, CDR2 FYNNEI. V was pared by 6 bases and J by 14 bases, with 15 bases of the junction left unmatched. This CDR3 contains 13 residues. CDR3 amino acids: CASSDRAGTAAFF. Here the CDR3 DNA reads TGTGCCAGCAGCGACAGGGCGGGGACTGCAGCCTTCTTT.

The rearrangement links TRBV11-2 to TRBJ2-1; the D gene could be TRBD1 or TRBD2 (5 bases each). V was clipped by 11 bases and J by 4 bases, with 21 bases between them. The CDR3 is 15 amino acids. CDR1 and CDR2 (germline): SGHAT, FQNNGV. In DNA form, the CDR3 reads TGTGCCTGGAGCTTCGACGAGGGGACGTACAATGAGCAGTTCTTC. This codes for CAWSFDEGTYNEQFF. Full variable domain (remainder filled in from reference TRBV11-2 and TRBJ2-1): EAGVAQSPRYKIIEKRQSVAFWCNPISGHATLYWYQQILGQGPKLLIQFQNNGVVDDSQLPKDRFSAERLKGVDSTLKIQPAKLEDSAVYLCAWSFDEGTYNEQFFGPGTRLTVL.

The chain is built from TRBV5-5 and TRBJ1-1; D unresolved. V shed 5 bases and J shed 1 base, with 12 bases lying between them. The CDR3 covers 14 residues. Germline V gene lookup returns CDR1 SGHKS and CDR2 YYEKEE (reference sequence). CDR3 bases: TGTGCCAGCAGTCTCCGAGGAGAGAACACTGAAGCTTTCTTT. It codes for CASSLRGENTEAFF. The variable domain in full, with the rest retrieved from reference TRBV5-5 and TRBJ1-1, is DAGVTQSPTHLIKTRGQQVTLRCSPISGHKSVSWYQQVLGQGPQFIFQYYEKEERGRGNFPDRFSARQFPNYSSELNVNALLLGDSALYLCASSLRGENTEAFFGQGTRLTVV.